This TCR beta chain was observed in a study of T-cell reconstitution after alpha-beta-depleted transplantation in children. This clonotype was found a few times. Unique molecular identifiers were incorporated when the TCRbeta library was constructed. Each CDR3 protein is one row after TCRdb ran MiXCR on the PCR reads. The table shows about 540,000 distinct CDR3 sequences, with approximately 16% occurring only once. Germline CDR1 and CDR2: DFQATT and SNEGSKA (reference sequence). The CDR3 extends over 14 amino acids. V was shortened by 4 bases and J by 5 bases, with 17 bases between the two germline ends.

This receptor was taken from a human donor who donated a stem cell graft to a child with acute lymphoblastic leukemia. The genes are TRBV20-1 and TRBJ1-2; maybe TRBD1 (5 bases). The sequencing here drew on PBMCs from the stem cell graft donor, taken from the stem cell graft. In DNA form, the CDR3 reads TGCAGTGCTATGGGGCCGAATAACAAATATGGCTACACCTTC. Protein: CSAMGPNNKYGYTF.